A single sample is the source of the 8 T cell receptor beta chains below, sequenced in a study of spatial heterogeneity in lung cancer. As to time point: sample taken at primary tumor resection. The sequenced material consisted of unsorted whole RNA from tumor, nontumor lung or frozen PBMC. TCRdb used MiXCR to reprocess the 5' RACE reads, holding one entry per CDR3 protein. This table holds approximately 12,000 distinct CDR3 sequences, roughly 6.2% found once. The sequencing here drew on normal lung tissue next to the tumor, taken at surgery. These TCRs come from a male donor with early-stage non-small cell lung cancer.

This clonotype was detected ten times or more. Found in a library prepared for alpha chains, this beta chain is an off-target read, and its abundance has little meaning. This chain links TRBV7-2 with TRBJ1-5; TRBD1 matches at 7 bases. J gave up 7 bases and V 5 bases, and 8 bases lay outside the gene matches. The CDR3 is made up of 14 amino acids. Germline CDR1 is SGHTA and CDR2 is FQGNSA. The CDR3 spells CASSQNRGGQPQHF. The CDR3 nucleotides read TGTGCCAGCAGCCAGAACAGGGGTGGCCAGCCCCAGCATTTT.

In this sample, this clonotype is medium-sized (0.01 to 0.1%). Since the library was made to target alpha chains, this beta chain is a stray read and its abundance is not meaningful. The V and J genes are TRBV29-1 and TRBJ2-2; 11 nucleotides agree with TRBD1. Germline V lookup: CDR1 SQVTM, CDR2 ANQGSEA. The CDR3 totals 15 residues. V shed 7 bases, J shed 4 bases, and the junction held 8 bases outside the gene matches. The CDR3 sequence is CSAVGTGGSTGELFF. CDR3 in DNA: TGCAGCGCCGTGGGGACAGGGGGTTCCACCGGGGAGCTGTTTTTT.

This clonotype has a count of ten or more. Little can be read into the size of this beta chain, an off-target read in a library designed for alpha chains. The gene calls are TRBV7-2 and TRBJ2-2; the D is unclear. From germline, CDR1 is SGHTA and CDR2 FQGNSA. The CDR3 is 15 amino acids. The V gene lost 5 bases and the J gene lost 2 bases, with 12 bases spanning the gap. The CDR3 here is CASSPIISNTGELFF. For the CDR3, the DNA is TGTGCCAGCAGCCCTATCATCTCCAACACCGGGGAGCTGTTTTTT.

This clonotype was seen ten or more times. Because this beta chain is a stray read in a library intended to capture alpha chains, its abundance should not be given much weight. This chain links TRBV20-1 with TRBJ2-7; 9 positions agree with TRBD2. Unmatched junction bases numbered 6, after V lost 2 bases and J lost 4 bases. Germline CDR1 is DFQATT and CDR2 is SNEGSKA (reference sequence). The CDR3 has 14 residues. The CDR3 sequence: CSARSGLALYEQYF. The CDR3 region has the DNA TGCAGTGCTAGATCGGGACTAGCACTTTACGAGCAGTACTTC.

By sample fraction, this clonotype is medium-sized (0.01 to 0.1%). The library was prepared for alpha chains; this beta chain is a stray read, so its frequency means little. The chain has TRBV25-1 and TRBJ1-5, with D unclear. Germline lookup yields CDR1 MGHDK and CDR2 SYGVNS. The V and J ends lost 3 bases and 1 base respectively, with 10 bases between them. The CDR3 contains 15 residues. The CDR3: CASSENTWSNQPQHF. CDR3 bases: TGTGCCAGCAGTGAGAACACCTGGAGCAATCAGCCCCAGCATTTT.

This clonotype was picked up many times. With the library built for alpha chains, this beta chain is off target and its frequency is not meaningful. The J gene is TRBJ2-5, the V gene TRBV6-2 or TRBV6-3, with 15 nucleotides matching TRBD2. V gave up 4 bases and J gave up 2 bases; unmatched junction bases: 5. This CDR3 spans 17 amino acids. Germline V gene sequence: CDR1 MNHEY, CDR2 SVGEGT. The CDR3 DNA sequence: TGTGCCAGCAGTTGGACTAGCGGGAGGGCTCAGCAAGAGACCCAGTACTTC. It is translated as CASSWTSGRAQQETQYF.

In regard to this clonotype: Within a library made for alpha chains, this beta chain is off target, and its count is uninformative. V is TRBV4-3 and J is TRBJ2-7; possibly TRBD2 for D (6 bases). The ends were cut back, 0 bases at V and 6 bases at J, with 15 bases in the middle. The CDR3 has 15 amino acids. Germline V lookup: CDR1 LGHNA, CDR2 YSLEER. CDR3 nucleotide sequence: TGCGCCAGCAGCCAAGAAAGGGCAGGGAGGTCCGAGCAGTACTTC. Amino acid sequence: CASSQERAGRSEQYF.

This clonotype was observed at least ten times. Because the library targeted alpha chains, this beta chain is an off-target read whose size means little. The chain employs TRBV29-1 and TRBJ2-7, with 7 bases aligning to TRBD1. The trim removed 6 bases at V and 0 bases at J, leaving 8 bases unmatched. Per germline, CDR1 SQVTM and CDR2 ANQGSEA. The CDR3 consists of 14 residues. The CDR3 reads CSVLTTGSSYEQYF. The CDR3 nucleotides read TGCAGCGTCCTAACGACAGGGAGCTCCTACGAGCAGTACTTC.